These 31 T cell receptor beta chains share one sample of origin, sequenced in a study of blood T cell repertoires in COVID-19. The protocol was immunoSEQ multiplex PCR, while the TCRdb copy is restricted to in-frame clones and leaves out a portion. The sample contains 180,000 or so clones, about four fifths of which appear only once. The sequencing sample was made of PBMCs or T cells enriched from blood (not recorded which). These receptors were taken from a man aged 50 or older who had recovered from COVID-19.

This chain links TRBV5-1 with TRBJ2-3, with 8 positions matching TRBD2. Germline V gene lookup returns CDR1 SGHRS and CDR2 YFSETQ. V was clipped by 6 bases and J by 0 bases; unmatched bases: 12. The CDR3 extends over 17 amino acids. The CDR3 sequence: CASNPNSAGVSTDTQYF. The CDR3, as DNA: TGCGCCAGCAACCCCAACTCAGCGGGGGTAAGCACAGATACGCAGTATTTT.

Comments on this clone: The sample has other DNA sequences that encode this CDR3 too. The CDR3 region has the DNA TGTGCCAGCAGTGAAGTGGCAAACACCGGGGAGCTGTTTTTT. Protein sequence: CASSEVANTGELFF. The genes are TRBV6-4 and TRBJ2-2, with D unclear. Germline CDR1 MRHNA, CDR2 SNTAGT. This CDR3 region has 14 residues. V gave up 3 bases and J gave up 2 bases, with 7 bases separating them.

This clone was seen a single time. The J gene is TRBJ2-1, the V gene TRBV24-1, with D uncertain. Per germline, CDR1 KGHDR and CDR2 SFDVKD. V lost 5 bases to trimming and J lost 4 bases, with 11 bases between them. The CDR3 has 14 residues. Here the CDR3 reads CATSGTETYNEQFF. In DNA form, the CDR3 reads TGTGCCACCAGTGGAACAGAGACATACAATGAGCAGTTCTTC.

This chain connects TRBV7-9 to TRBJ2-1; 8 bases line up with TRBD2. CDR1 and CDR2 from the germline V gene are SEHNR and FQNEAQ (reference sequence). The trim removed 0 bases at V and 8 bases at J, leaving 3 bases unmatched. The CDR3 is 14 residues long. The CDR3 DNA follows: TGTGCCAGCAGCTTAGCCGTTAGCGGGGATGAGCAGTTCTTC. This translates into CASSLAVSGDEQFF.

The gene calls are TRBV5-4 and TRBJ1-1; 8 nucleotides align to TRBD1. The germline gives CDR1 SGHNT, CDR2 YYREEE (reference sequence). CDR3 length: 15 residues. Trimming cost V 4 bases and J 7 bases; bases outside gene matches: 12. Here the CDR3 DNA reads TGTGCCAGCAGCCTAGACCAGTACAGGGGGGATGAAGCTTTCTTT. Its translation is CASSLDQYRGDEAFF. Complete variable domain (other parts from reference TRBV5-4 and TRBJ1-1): ETGVTQSPTHLIKTRGQQVTLRCSSQSGHNTVSWYQQALGQGPQFIFQYYREEENGRGNFPPRFSGLQFPNYSSELNVNALELDDSALYLCASSLDQYRGDEAFFGQGTRLTVV.

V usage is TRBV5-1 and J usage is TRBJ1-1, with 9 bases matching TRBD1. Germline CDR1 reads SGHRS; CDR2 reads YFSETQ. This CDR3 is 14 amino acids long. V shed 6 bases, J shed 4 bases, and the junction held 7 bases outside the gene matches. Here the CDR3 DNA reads TGCGCCAGCACATGGAAGACAGGGGGCACTGAAGCTTTCTTT. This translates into CASTWKTGGTEAFF.

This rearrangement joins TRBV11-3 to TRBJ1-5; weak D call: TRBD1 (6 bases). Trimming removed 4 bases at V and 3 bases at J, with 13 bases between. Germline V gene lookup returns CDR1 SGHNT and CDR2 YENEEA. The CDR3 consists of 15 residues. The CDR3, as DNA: TGTGCCAGCAGCTCTACAGGGTCCTTCAATCAGCCCCAGCATTTT. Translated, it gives CASSSTGSFNQPQHF.

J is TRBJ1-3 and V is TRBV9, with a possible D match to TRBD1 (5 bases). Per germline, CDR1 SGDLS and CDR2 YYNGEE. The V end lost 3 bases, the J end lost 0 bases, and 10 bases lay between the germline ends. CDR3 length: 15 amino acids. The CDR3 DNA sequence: TGTGCCAGCAGCGCCTGGGACTTCTCTGGAAACACCATATATTTT. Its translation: CASSAWDFSGNTIYF.

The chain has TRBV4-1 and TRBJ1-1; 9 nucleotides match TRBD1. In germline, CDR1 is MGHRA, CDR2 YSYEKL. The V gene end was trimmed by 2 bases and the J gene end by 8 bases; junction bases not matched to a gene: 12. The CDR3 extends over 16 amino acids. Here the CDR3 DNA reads TGCGCCAGCAGCCAAACGCGACAGGGGGGGACTAGGGAAGCTTTCTTT. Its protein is CASSQTRQGGTREAFF.

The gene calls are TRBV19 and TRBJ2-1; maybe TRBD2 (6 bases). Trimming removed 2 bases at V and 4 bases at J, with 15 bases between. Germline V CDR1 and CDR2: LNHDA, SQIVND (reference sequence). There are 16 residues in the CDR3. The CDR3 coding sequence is TGTGCCAGTAGTATACGGGGGAGGTCCGCTTACAATGAGCAGTTCTTC. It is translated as CASSIRGRSAYNEQFF. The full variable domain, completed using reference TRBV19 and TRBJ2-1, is DGGITQSPKYLFRKEGQNVTLSCEQNLNHDAMYWYRQDPGQGLRLIYYSQIVNDFQKGDIAEGYSVSREKKESFPLTVTSAQKNPTAFYLCASSIRGRSAYNEQFFGPGTRLTVL.

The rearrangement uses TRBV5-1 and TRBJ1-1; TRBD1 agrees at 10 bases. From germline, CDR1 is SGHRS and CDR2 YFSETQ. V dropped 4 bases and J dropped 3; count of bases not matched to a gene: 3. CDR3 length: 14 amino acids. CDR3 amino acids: CASSGTGDHTEAFF. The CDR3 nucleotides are TGCGCCAGCAGCGGGACAGGGGACCACACTGAAGCTTTCTTT.

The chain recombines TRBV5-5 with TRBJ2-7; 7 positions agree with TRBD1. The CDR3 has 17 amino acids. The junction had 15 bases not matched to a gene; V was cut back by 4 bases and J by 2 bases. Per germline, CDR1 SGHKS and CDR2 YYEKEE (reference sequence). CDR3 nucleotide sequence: TGTGCCAGCAGCGTGGGACAGCTCCTAGTCCCCACCTACGAGCAGTACTTC. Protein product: CASSVGQLLVPTYEQYF.

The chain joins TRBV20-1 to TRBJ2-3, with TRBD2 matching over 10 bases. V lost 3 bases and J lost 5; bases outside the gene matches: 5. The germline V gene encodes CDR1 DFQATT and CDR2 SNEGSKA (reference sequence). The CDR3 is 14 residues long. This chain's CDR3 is CSASGGLALDTQYF. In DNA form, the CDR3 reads TGCAGTGCTAGTGGGGGACTAGCGTTAGATACGCAGTATTTT.

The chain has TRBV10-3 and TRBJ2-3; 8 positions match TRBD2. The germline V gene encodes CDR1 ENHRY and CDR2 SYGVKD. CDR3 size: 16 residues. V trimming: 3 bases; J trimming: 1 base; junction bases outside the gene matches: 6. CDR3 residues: CAISEGRGAGTDTQYF. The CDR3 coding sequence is TGTGCCATCAGTGAAGGGCGGGGGGCTGGCACAGATACGCAGTATTTT.

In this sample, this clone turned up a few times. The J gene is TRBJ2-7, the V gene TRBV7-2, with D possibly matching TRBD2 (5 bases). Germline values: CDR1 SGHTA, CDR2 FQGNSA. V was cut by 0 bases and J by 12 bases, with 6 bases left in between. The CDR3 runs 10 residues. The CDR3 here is CASSLAGRYF. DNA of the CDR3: TGTGCCAGCAGCTTAGCGGGGAGGTACTTC.

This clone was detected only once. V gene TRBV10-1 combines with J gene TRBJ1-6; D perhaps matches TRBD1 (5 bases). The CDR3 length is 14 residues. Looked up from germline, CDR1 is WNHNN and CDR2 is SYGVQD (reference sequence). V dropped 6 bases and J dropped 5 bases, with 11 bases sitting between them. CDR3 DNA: TGCGCCAGCAGCCTGGACACTAATAATTCACCCCTCCACTTT. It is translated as CASSLDTNNSPLHF.

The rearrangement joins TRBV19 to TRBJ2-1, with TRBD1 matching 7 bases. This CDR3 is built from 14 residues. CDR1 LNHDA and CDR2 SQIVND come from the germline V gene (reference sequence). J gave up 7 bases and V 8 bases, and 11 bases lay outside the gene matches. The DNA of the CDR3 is TGTGCCAGTGAGTCCCAGGGGGTAAAAAATGAGCAGTTCTTC. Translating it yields CASESQGVKNEQFF.

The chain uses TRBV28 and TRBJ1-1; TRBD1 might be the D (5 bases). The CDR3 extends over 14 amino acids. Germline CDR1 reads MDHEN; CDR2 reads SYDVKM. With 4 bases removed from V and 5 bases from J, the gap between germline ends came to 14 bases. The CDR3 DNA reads TGTGCCAGCAGTTCGCCAGGGTTGACAACTGAAGCTTTCTTT. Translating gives CASSSPGLTTEAFF.

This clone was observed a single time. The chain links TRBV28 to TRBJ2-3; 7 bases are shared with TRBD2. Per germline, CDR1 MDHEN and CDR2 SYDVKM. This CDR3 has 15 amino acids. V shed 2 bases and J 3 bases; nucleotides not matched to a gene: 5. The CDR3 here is CASSLAGERTDTQYF. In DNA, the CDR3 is TGTGCCAGCAGTTTAGCGGGAGAAAGGACAGATACGCAGTATTTT.

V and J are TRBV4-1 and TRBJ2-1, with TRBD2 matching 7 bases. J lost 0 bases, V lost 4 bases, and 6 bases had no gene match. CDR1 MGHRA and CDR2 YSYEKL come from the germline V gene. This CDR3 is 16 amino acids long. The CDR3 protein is CASSPTLAASYNEQFF. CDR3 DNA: TGCGCCAGCAGCCCGACCCTAGCGGCCTCCTACAATGAGCAGTTCTTC.

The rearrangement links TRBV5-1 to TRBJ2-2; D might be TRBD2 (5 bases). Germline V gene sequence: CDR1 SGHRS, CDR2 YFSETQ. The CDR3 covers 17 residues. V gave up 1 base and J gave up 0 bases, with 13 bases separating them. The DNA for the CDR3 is TGCGCCAGCAGCTTGACCCCATGGACTGCGAACACCGGGGAGCTGTTTTTT. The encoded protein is CASSLTPWTANTGELFF.

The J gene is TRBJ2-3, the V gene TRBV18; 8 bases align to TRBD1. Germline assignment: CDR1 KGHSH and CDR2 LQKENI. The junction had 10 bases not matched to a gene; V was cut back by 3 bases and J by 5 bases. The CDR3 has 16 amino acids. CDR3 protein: CASSPGTGLPGDTQYF. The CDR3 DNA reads TGTGCCAGCTCACCTGGGACAGGCCTACCGGGAGATACGCAGTATTTT.

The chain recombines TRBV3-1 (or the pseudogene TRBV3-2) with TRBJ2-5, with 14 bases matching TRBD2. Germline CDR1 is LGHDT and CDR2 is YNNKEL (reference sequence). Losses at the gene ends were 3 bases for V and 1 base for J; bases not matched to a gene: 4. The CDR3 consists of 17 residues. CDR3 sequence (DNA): TGTGCCAGCAGCCAGGTGACTAGCGGGGGGGCCCAAGAGACCCAGTACTTC. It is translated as CASSQVTSGGAQETQYF.

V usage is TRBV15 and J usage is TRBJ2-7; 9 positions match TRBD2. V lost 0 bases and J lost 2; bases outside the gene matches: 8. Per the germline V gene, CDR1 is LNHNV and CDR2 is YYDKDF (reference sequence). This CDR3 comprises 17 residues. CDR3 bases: TGTGCCACCAGCAGAGATCGCTCATCTAGCGGGGCCTACGAGCAGTACTTC. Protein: CATSRDRSSSGAYEQYF.

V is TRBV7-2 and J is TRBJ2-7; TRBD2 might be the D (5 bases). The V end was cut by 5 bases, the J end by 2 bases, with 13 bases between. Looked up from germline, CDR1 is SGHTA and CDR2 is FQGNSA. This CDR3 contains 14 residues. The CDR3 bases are TGTGCCAGCAGCACGGACTTCCAAACCTACGAGCAGTACTTC. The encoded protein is CASSTDFQTYEQYF.

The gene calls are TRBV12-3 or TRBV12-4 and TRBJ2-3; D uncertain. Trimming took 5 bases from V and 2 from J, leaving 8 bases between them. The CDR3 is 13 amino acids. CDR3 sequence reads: CASSLGITDTQYF. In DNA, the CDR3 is TGTGCCAGCAGTCTGGGCATCACAGATACGCAGTATTTT.

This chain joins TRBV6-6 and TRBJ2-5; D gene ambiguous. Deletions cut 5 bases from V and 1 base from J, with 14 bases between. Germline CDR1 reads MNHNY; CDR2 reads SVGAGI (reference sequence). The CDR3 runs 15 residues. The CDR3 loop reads CASSKESLAQETQYF. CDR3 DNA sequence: TGTGCCAGCAGTAAAGAAAGCCTTGCCCAAGAGACCCAGTACTTC.

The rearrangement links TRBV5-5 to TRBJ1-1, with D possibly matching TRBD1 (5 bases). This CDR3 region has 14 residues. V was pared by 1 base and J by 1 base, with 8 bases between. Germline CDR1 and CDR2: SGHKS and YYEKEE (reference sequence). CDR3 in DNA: TGTGCCAGCAGCTTGCTCCAGGGGAACACTGAAGCTTTCTTT. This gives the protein CASSLLQGNTEAFF.

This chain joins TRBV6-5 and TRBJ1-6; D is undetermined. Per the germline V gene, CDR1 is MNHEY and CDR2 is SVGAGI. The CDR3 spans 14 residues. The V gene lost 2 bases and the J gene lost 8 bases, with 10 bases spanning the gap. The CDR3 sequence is CASSYGGRHSPLHF. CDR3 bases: TGTGCCAGCAGTTACGGAGGGAGGCATTCACCCCTCCACTTT.

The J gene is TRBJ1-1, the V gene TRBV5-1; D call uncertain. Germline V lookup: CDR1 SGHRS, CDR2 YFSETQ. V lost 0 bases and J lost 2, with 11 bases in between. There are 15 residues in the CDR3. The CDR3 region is CASSLAGGANTEAFF. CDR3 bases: TGCGCCAGCAGCTTGGCCGGAGGAGCTAACACTGAAGCTTTCTTT.

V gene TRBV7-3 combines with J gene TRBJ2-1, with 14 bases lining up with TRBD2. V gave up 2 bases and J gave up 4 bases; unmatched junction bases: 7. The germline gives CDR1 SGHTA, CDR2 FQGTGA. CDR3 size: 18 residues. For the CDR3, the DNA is TGTGCCAGCAGCTTACGCGGACTAGCGGGAGGAACTTACAATGAGCAGTTCTTC. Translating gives CASSLRGLAGGTYNEQFF.